This TCR beta chain was captured in a study of T cells in Graves' hyperthyroidism and ophthalmopathy. Points from the study as a whole: Among thyroid clonotypes expanded above 0.001, most also appeared in blood. The authors' 13 V-J model separated ophthalmopathy from stable hyperthyroidism.

The germline gives CDR1 LGHDT, CDR2 YNNKEL (reference sequence). V lost 0 bases and J 2 bases, leaving 11 bases between the germline ends. The CDR3 length is 15 residues. There were TCR beta CDR3 regions amplified from RNA transcripts. When the TCR CDR3 underwent first-round RT-PCR, the HTBI primer set was used. TCRdb processed the multiplex PCR reads anew with MiXCR; each CDR3 protein has one entry. The sample records more than 150,000 distinct CDR3 sequences, about a sixth being singletons. Uncontrolled infection, other autoimmune disease, pregnancy or lactation barred patients from enrollment. The source of the PBMCs was roughly 10 ml of fresh peripheral blood. This clonotype has at least ten counts. What it binds is unknown.

This sequence joins TRBV3-1 and TRBJ2-7; D might be TRBD1 (5 bases). Sequencing was done on a sample of blood. The receptor was isolated from a woman aged 45 to 65 with Graves' hyperthyroidism. The CDR3 DNA reads TGTGCCAGCAGCCAAGACAGTGGGGCTACCTACGAGCAGTACTTC. It encodes CASSQDSGATYEQYF.